Included here is one T cell receptor beta chain sequence, with context. This record comes from a study of blood T cell repertoires in COVID-19. Study-level background: The United States, Italy and Spain supplied acute and convalescent COVID-19 samples. T cells, B-cell-depleted T cells, or PBMCs supplied cDNA or gDNA.

CDR1 and CDR2 from the germline V gene are KGHSY and FQNENV. The CDR3 is 12 residues long. Trimming left V 6 bases short and J 5 bases short, with 11 bases between. Generated by immunoSEQ multiplex PCR, the TCRdb table keeps only in-frame clones and is missing some. The table records around 300,000 clones, roughly 87% of them present only once. The chain employs TRBV16 and TRBJ2-7, with TRBD1 as a possible D gene (6 bases). The sample consisted of peripheral blood. This TCR derives from a man aged 18 to 35 with active or convalescent COVID-19. CDR3 protein: CASSSQGDEQYF. The CDR3 DNA follows: TGTGCCAGCAGTTCACAGGGCGACGAGCAGTACTTC.